This T cell receptor beta chain was captured by sequencing in a study of monozygotic twins with inflammatory bowel disease. Study results and limitations: Relative to healthy twins, IBD patients had fewer clonotypes in common with others, a gap that was especially apparent with disease activity.

Whole blood without T cell sorting served as the source of isolated total RNA. To note about this clonotype: Its target is not known.

The CDR3 contains 16 residues. Germline CDR1 is MNHEY and CDR2 is SVGAGI. Researchers ran eight separate cDNA reactions for each sample. TCRdb processed the 5' RACE reads again and assigns one entry to each CDR3 protein, with no DNA. Here the sample table reports 300,000 to 350,000 distinct CDR3 sequences. The genes are TRBV6-5 and TRBJ1-3; as DNA is missing, the TRBD1 call by TCRdb cannot be tested. The source of this sequence is a human donor with ulcerative colitis or Crohn's disease, or a healthy co-twin of an affected twin (not recorded which). Sequenced input: blood. The CDR3 spells CASSYYQGDSGNTIYF.